Detailed here is one T cell receptor beta chain. Its antigen is as yet unknown. This record comes from a study of vaccination effects on CD4 cells after COVID-19. Ahead of sequencing, the ViraFEST assay grew antigen-specific CD4+ T cells using viral peptide pools. Subsequent to roughly 10 days of culture, CD4+ T cells were isolated. Either the mRNA-1273 or the BNT162b2 vaccine was given to participants as two doses. Repertoires were generated with immunoSEQ multiplex PCR, while TCRdb's copy carries only in-frame clones and drops some. In the table there are about 24,000 clones, 75% to 85% of which are singletons. Looked up from germline, CDR1 is KGHSH and CDR2 is LQKENI. The length of the CDR3 is 16 residues. V lost 2 bases, J lost 0 bases, and 12 bases lay in between.

The V and J genes are TRBV18 and TRBJ2-3; the D gene could be TRBD1 or TRBD2 (5 bases each). This specimen consisted of CD4+ T cells from PBMCs cultured with SARS-CoV-2 spike peptides, obtained after COVID-19 vaccination. This sequence originates from a human donor who received a COVID-19 vaccine. Some clones in this sample may be carry-over from other donors' samples. As DNA, the CDR3 is TGTGCCAGCTCACCAGCCGGGGCTGTGAGCACAGATACGCAGTATTTT. It codes for CASSPAGAVSTDTQYF. Using reference TRBV18 and TRBJ2-3 for the parts outside the CDR3, the full variable domain is NAGVMQNPRHLVRRRGQEARLRCSPMKGHSHVYWYRQLPEEGLKFMVYLQKENIIDESGMPKERFSAEFPKEGPSILRIQQVVRGDSAAYFCASSPAGAVSTDTQYFGPGTRLTVL.